The rows below give T cell receptor beta chains drawn from one sample of a study of shared clonotypes between healthy human individuals. Using immunoSEQ multiplex PCR, the repertoire was profiled, and TCRdb retains in-frame clones only, with some absent. The sample holds about 2,500,000 clones, approximately 90% seen once. Sequences were obtained from naive CD4+ T cells sorted from blood. The receptor source for this set is a man aged 18 to 29 in good health. The CDR3 runs from the conserved cysteine through the conserved F or W. A D gene is named only where the DNA matches it firmly. Clone size is shown for a subset of rows, as once, few, many or a class of expanded clone.

d_call | j_call | clone_size | v_call | cdr3_nt | cdr3_aa
TRBD1 | TRBJ2-1 | - | TRBV2 | TGTGCCAGCAAGGGACAGGGGAAGAATGAGCAGTTCTTC | CASKGQGKNEQFF
TRBD1 | TRBJ2-1 | once | TRBV7-6 | TGTGCCAGCAGCTTACCGATGGACAGGGGGCGAAGCTCCTACAATGAGCAGTTCTTC | CASSLPMDRGRSSYNEQFF
- | TRBJ1-1 | few | TRBV29-1 | TGCAGCGTTTCCGGACGGCTGAACACTGAAGCTTTCTTT | CSVSGRLNTEAFF
TRBD1 | TRBJ1-6 | - | TRBV6-1 | TGTGCCATCGGACAGGGTAATTCACCCCTCCACTTT | CAIGQGNSPLHF
- | TRBJ2-1 | - | TRBV7-2 | TGTGCCAGCAGCTTAGCGGTAAGAAATGAGCAGTTCTTC | CASSLAVRNEQFF
- | TRBJ1-3 | once | TRBV19 | TGTGCCAGTAGCCGCCCGGGACATAGCTCTGGAAACACCATATATTTT | CASSRPGHSSGNTIYF
- | TRBJ2-2 | - | TRBV27 | TGTGCCAGCAGTTTTCTCGGGGCGAACACCGGGGAGCTGTTTTTT | CASSFLGANTGELFF
TRBD1 | TRBJ2-1 | - | TRBV28 | TGTTGGGACAGGGGGTCTTTCAATCTGAGGTCCAATGAGCAGTTCTTC | CWDRGSFNLRSNEQFF
- | TRBJ2-7 | - | TRBV11-2 | TGTGCCAGCAGCTTAAACCCGGGCAGCAGCTACGAGCAGTACTTC | CASSLNPGSSYEQYF
TRBD1 | TRBJ1-3 | - | TRBV30 | TGTGCCTGGCACAGGGGGTCGTATGGAAACACCATATATTTT | CAWHRGSYGNTIYF
- | TRBJ2-1 | - | TRBV13 | TGTGCCAGCAGCTCACCCGAGTGGGGCCCCAGCTCCTACAATGAGCAGTTCTTC | CASSSPEWGPSSYNEQFF
- | TRBJ2-7 | - | TRBV5-3 | TGTGCCAGAAGCTCCGGTCCCTACGAGCAGTACTTC | CARSSGPYEQYF
- | TRBJ2-1 | - | TRBV28 | TGTGCCAGCAGTCTCAGGTTAGCGCCGAGCTCCTACAATGAGCAGTTCTTC | CASSLRLAPSSYNEQFF
- | TRBJ1-5 | - | TRBV6-5 | TGTGCCAGCAGTAGAAACATCTATAGCAATCAGCCCCAGCATTTT | CASSRNIYSNQPQHF
- | TRBJ2-7 | once | TRBV19 | TGTGCCAGTAGTCTAGGCGGGTCCCGATACGAGCAGTACTTC | CASSLGGSRYEQYF
- | TRBJ1-4 | - | TRBV11-2 | TGTGCCAGCAGCCTAATGGCAGGGTCGAGTGAAAAACTGTTTTTT | CASSLMAGSSEKLFF
- | TRBJ2-3 | - | TRBV6-1 | TGTGCCAGCAAGACTAGCACAGATACGCAGTATTTT | CASKTSTDTQYF